This entry is about one T cell receptor (beta chain). What it binds is not known. This entry comes from a study of shared clonotypes between healthy human individuals. V dropped 6 bases and J dropped 2; count of bases not matched to a gene: 15. The CDR3 runs to 17 residues. Per germline, CDR1 SGDLS and CDR2 YYNGEE. The sorted-subset replicate PCRs were given 150 to 200 ng DNA, which is 30,000 or so T cell genomes. Clones were sequenced by immunoSEQ multiplex PCR, and TCRdb holds only the in-frame ones, with some missing. This sample carries some 2.4 million clones, under 95% of them seen once, and the ten largest clones take 0.36%. Study-wide results and limits: Despite large depth, sorted-subset datasets appeared incompletely sequenced. In having few donors, the study represented limited genetic and exposure-history diversity.

This TCR derives from a man younger than 35 in good health. Some clones in this sample may be carry-over from other donors' samples. This rearrangement joins TRBV9 to TRBJ2-3, with TRBD2 matching over 7 bases. Sequenced: naive CD4+ T cells from PBMCs. Subset indicated: CD45RA+ positively selected. CDR3 amino acids: CASTLSGARDYTDTQYF. CDR3 nucleotides: TGTGCCAGCACCCTATCAGGAGCCCGGGACTACACAGATACGCAGTATTTT.